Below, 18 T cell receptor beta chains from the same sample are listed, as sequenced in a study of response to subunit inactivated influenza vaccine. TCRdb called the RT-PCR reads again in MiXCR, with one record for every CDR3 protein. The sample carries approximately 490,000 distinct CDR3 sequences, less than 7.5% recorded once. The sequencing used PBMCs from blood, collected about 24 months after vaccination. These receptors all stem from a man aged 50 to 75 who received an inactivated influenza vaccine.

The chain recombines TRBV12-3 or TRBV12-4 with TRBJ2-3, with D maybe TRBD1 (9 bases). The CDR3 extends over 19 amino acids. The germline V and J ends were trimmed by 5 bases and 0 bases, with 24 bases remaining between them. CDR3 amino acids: CASSLGWGQGLGSTDTQYF. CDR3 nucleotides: TGTGCCAGCAGTCTAGGTTGGGGACAGGGACTAGGGAGCACAGATACGCAGTATTTT.

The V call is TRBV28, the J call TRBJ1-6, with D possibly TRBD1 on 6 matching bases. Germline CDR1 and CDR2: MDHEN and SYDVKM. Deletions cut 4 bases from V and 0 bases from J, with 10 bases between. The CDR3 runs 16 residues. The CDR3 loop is CASSSGQSSYNSPLHF. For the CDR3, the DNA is TGTGCCAGCAGTTCAGGACAGAGCTCCTATAATTCACCCCTCCACTTT.

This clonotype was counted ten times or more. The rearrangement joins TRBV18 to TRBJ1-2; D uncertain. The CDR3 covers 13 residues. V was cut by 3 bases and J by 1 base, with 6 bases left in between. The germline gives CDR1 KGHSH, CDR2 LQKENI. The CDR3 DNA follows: TGTGCCAGCTCACCCGAGATTAACTATGGCTACACCTTC. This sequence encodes CASSPEINYGYTF.

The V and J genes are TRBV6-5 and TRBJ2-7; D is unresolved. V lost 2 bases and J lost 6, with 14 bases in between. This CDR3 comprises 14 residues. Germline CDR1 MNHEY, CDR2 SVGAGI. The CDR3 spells CASSYDRALAEQYF. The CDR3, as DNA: TGTGCCAGCAGTTACGACCGGGCGCTTGCCGAGCAGTACTTC.

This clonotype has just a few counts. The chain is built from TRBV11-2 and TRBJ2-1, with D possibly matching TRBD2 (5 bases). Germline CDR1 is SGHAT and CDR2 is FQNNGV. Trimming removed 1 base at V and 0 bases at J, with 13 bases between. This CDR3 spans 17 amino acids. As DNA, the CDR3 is TGTGCCAGCAGCTTAGGGGTCGGGATGAGCTCCTACAATGAGCAGTTCTTC. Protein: CASSLGVGMSSYNEQFF.

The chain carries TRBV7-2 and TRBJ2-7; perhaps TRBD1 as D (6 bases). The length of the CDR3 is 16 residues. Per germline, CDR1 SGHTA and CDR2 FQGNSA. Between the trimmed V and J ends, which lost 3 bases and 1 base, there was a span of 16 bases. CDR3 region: CASSFGRDTPSYEQYF. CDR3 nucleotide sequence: TGTGCCAGCAGCTTCGGACGGGACACTCCTTCCTACGAGCAGTACTTC. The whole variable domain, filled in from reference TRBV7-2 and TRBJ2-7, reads GAGVSQSPSNKVTEKGKDVELRCDPISGHTALYWYRQSLGQGLEFLIYFQGNSAPDKSGLPSDRFSAERTGGSVSTLTIQRTQQEDSAVYLCASSFGRDTPSYEQYFGPGTRLTVT.

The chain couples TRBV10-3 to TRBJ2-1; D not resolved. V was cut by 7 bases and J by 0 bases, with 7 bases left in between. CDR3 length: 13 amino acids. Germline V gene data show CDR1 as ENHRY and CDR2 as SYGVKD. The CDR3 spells CAINSDSYNEQFF. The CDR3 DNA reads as TGTGCCATCAACTCGGACTCCTACAATGAGCAGTTCTTC.

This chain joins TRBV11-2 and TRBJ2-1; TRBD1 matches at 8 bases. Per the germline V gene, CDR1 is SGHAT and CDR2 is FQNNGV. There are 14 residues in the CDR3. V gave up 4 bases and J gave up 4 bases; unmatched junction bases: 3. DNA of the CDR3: TGTGCCAGCAGCTCAGGGGGCGGGTACAATGAGCAGTTCTTC. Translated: CASSSGGGYNEQFF.

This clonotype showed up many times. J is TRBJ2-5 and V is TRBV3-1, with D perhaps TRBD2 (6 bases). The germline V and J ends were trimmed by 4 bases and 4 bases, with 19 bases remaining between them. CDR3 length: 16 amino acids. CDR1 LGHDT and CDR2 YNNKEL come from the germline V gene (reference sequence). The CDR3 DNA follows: TGTGCCAGCAGCCCGCGGGGCAAAAAGGGTTCAGAGACCCAGTACTTC. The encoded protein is CASSPRGKKGSETQYF.

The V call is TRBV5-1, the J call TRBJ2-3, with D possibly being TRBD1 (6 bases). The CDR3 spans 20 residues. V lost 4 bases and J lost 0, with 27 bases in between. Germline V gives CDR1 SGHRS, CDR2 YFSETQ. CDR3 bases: TGCGCCAGCAGCCATCCCAGGACAGCAGTGAGGGAGCGGAGCACAGATACGCAGTATTTT. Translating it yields CASSHPRTAVRERSTDTQYF.

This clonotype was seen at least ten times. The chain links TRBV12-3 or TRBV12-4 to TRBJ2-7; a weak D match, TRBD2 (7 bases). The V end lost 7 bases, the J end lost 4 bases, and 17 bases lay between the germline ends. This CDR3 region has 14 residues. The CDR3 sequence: CASNLGGGLYEQYF. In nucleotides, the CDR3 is TGTGCCAGCAACCTGGGAGGGGGGTTATACGAGCAGTACTTC.

Here the CDR3 reads CASRPGTSVYNEQFF. CDR3 coding DNA: TGCGCCAGCAGGCCCGGGACTAGCGTCTACAATGAGCAGTTCTTC. This chain connects TRBV5-1 to TRBJ2-1, with 10 bases that match TRBD2. Germline trimming cut 5 bases from V and 3 bases from J; bases unmatched to any gene: 5. Germline loops: CDR1 SGHRS, CDR2 YFSETQ. CDR3 length equals 15 residues. Combining the CDR3 with reference TRBV5-1 and TRBJ2-1 gives the whole variable domain KAGVTQTPRYLIKTRGQQVTLSCSPISGHRSVSWYQQTPGQGLQFLFEYFSETQRNKGNFPGRFSGRQFSNSRSEMNVSTLELGDSALYLCASRPGTSVYNEQFFGPGTRLTVL.

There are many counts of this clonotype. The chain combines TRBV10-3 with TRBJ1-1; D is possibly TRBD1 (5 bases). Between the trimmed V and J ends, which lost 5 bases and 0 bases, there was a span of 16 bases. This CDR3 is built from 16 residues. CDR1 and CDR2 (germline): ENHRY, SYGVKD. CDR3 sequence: CAISNVGPSLNTEAFF. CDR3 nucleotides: TGTGCCATCAGTAATGTGGGACCGTCATTGAACACTGAAGCTTTCTTT.

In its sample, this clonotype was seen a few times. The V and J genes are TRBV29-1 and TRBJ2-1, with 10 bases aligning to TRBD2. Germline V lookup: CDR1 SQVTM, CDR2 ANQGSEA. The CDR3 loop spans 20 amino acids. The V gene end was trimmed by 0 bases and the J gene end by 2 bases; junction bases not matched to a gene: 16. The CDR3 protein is CSVEDLGTSETPMPYNEQFF. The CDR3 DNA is TGCAGCGTTGAAGATCTAGGGACTAGCGAGACGCCGATGCCCTACAATGAGCAGTTCTTC.

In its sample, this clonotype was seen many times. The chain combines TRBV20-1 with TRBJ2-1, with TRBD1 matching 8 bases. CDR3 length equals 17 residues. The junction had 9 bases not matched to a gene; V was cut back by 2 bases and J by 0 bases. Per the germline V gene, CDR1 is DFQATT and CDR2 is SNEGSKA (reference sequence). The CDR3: CSARSSEGTGSYNEQFF. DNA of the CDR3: TGCAGTGCTAGATCTTCCGAGGGGACAGGCTCCTACAATGAGCAGTTCTTC.

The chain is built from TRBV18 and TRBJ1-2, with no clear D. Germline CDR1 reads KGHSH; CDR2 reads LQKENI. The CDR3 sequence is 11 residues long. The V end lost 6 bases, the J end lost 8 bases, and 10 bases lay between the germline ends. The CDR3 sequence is CASSSQWGYTF. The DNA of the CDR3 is TGTGCCAGCTCGAGCCAGTGGGGCTACACCTTC.

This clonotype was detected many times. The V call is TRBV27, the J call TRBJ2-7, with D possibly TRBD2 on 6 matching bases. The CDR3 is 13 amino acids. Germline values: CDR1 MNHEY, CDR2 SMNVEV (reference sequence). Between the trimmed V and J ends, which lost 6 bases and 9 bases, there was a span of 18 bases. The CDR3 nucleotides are TGTGCCAGCAGGGACTACGCCGGCCTCGTGCAGTACTTC. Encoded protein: CASRDYAGLVQYF.

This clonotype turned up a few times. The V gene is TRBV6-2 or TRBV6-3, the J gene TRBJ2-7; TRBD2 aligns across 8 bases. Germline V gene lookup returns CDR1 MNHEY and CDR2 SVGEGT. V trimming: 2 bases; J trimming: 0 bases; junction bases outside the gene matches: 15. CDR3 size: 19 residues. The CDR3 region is CASSYGGLDRFGSSYEQYF. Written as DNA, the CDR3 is TGTGCCAGCAGTTACGGGGGACTAGACCGATTCGGGAGCTCCTACGAGCAGTACTTC.